This entry describes one T cell receptor (beta chain). Clinical history as reported by participants underpinned cohort assignment. The data originate from a study of blood T cell repertoires in COVID-19. Sequenced by immunoSEQ multiplex PCR; TCRdb stores in-frame clones only, minus some. The sample includes some 270,000 clones, over 70% of them seen just once. Material for sequencing was PBMCs or T cells enriched from blood (not recorded which). The receptor was isolated from a woman aged 40 to 50 who had been exposed to COVID-19.

The chain's CDR3 is CASSLDRDNQPQHF. The CDR3 bases are TGTGCCAGCAGCTTGGACAGGGACAATCAGCCCCAGCATTTT. The V call is TRBV5-6, the J call TRBJ1-5; D is perhaps TRBD1 (6 bases). The CDR3 consists of 14 residues. V lost 0 bases and J lost 3, with 7 bases in between. Germline-derived CDR1 and CDR2 are SGHDT and YYEEEE.